This TCR beta chain comes out of a study of blood T cell dynamics during melanoma immunotherapy (dated by TCRdb to about 2020). At the level of the whole study: Patients with metastatic melanoma were treated with first-line pembrolizumab or nivolumab plus ipilimumab as standard of care in the United Kingdom. To identify early correlates of response, the study profiled peripheral T cell receptor repertoires in patients with metastatic melanoma before and after one cycle of checkpoint inhibitor therapy. Consecutive patients formed a training cohort, and a further independent group of patients from the same centre was pooled into an external validation set.

V and J are truncated by 3 bases and 3 bases respectively, leaving an intervening sequence of 7 bases. From the cysteine through the phenylalanine, the CDR3 covers 13 amino acids. Just CDR3 DNA is preserved here, 39 bases in frame from base 1. The germline V gene specifies KGHSH as CDR1 and LQKENI as CDR2. For every bulk PBMC sample, a fixed 350 ng of DNA was loaded. TCR beta CDR3 sequences were amplified from genomic DNA with the immunoSEQ TCRb Assay kit following manufacturer instructions. The KAPA Library Quantification Kit for Illumina platforms was used to quantify pooled libraries by qPCR. Pooled libraries were sequenced on an Illumina NextSeq 500, clustered at roughly 0.6-1.1 pM. From the authors' description of their analysis: The TCR data were analyzed using immunoSEQ ANALYZER and the R LymphoSeq package. A rearrangement efficiency score was calculated as productive divided by the sum of productive and non-productive CDR3 sequences. Clonality was measured with the Gini coefficient and diversity with the Renyi index at alpha=1, compared pairwise between timepoints within each patient. In LymphoSeq, clonal relatedness was computed with an edit distance of 3 and repertoire similarity was computed with the Bhattacharyya coefficient. To classify response, a linear discriminant analysis based on week-3 changes in clonality and diversity was built using the R MASS and caret packages. TCRdb stores this immuneACCESS table with in-frame sequences only. Part of the clones is absent; in the studies checked, under half of the shortfall reflects unresolved V genes, and no reason is known for the rest. The V and J calls and clone size come from that table; D and trimming were worked out from the DNA. The sample table lists around 10,000 clones, 80% of them with a count of one. The biggest ten clones account for 20% to 25% of the sample.

The time point tag for this specimen amounts to: week 3, after first cycle of checkpoint inhibitor. Blood was sampled before treatment (T0) and at week 3 (W3), after the first cycle of checkpoint blockade. Except for a couple of patients with rapid clinical progression, response was assessed 12 weeks after the first infusion by RECIST 1.1; disease control meant complete response, partial response or stable disease. Patients were not eligible if they had prior systemic cancer treatment, concomitant immunosuppressant therapy or synchronous other active malignancies. Bulk PBMC and plasma cell-free DNA were both sequenced for TCR beta so that circulating cells and T cell turnover could be tracked. PBMC were isolated from blood with Lymphoprep and SepMate tubes, followed by red cell lysis. QIAamp DNA Blood Mini kits were used to extract DNA from PBMC and from sorted T cell subsets. On this clone itself: Its binding antigen is unknown. The input lacks base qualities; no much larger clone sits a single base away.

Results and caveats for the whole study, not just this receptor: A bifurcated reorganization of the PBMC repertoire at W3, with increased clonality or increased diversity, was observed in patients who later achieved disease control, unlike in progressors. The study was unable to establish whether the T cell clones driving the repertoire changes were melanoma-specific or instead reflected general immune activation. The relatively small sample size was acknowledged as something that could potentially limit how far the results can be generalized.

The source material was blood, sampled from a patient treated with checkpoint blockade. This clonotype originated in a human donor with melanoma. The V gene is TRBV18 and the J gene is TRBJ2-3, with the D gene not clear enough to name. This receptor has the CDR3 CASSPDQTDTQYF. The DNA sequence reads TGTGCCAGCTCACCGGATCAAACAGATACGCAGTATTTT.